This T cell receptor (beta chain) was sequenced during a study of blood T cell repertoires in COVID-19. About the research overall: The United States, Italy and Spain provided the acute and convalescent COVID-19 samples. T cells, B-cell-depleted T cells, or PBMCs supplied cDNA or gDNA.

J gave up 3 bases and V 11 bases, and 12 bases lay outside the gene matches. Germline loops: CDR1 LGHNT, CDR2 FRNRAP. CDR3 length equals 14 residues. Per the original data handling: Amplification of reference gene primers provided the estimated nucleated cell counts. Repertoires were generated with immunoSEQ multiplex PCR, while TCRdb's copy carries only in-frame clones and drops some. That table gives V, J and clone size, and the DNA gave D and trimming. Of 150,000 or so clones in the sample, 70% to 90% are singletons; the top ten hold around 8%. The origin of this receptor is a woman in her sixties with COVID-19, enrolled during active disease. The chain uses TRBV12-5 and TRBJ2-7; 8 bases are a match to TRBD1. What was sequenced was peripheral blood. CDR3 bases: TGTGCTGGATACCCCGGGACAGGACACTACGAGCAGTACTTC. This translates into CAGYPGTGHYEQYF.